The next 31 T cell receptor beta chains were all read from a single sample in a study of CD8+CD57+ T cells in acquired aplastic anemia. CD8+CD57+ cell expansion had been shown by flow cytometry in patients chosen for sequencing. Profiling that covered TCR beta VDJ and CDR3 relied on genomic DNA as its template. TCRdb re-analysed the reads in MiXCR, keeping a single row per CDR3 protein. Of about half a million distinct CDR3 sequences listed, around 30% are singletons. The specimen sequenced was sorted CD4+, CD8+, or CD8+CD57+ T cells (not recorded which) from PBMCs. These receptors originate from a human donor with aplastic anemia.

The chain couples TRBV13 to TRBJ1-1; D is unclear. The V end lost 5 bases, the J end lost 9 bases, and 25 bases lay between the germline ends. Looked up from germline, CDR1 is PRHDT and CDR2 is FYEKMQ (reference sequence). This CDR3 comprises 16 residues. CDR3 sequence reads: CASSRAGVKRRLKAFF. The CDR3 region has the DNA TGTGCCAGCAGCCGGGCCGGGGTAAAAAGACGGCTGAAAGCTTTCTTT.

This clonotype appeared a few times. The genes are TRBV24-1 and TRBJ2-6; 9 bases map to TRBD1. CDR3 size: 18 residues. CDR1 KGHDR and CDR2 SFDVKD come from the germline V gene. V lost 6 bases, J lost 4 bases, and 12 bases stayed unmatched. CDR3 sequence: CATSTISGQGTGANVLTF. CDR3 DNA sequence: TGTGCCACCAGTACTATTTCGGGACAGGGTACCGGGGCCAACGTCCTGACTTTC.

This sequence joins TRBV20-1 and TRBJ1-1, with 9 positions matching TRBD1. Germline-derived CDR1 and CDR2 are DFQATT and SNEGSKA (reference sequence). CDR3 size: 13 residues. Trimming at V came to 3 bases and at J to 11 bases, leaving 10 bases not matched to a gene. The CDR3 protein is CSASVPGQGWAFF. CDR3 bases: TGCAGTGCTAGTGTACCAGGACAGGGGTGGGCTTTCTTT.

The rearrangement joins TRBV2 to TRBJ2-3; the match to TRBD2 covers 7 bases. Germline V gives CDR1 SNHLY, CDR2 FYNNEI. The V and J ends lost 7 bases and 5 bases, in that order; junction bases with no gene match: 15. This CDR3 has 16 amino acids. The CDR3: CASTFERDFVGDTQYF. CDR3 nucleotides: TGTGCCAGCACCTTTGAGCGGGACTTCGTGGGAGATACGCAGTATTTT.

This clonotype was observed many times. The rearrangement links TRBV9 to TRBJ1-6, with a possible D match to TRBD1 (5 bases). The CDR3 is 14 amino acids. The germline V and J ends were trimmed by 4 bases and 8 bases, with 13 bases remaining between them. Looked up from germline, CDR1 is SGDLS and CDR2 is YYNGEE. CDR3 sequence (DNA): TGTGCCAGCAGCCCAAACCCACAGGATTCACCCCTCCACTTT. Translated, it gives CASSPNPQDSPLHF.

The chain recombines TRBV2 with TRBJ1-5, with D unresolved. The germline V and J ends were trimmed by 6 bases and 3 bases, with 18 bases remaining between them. Germline V CDR1 and CDR2: SNHLY, FYNNEI. The CDR3 totals 16 residues. The CDR3 protein is CASRDPGEVNNQPQHF. The CDR3 coding sequence is TGTGCCAGCAGAGATCCCGGGGAAGTTAACAATCAGCCCCAGCATTTT.

As concerns this clonotype: A much larger clone lies a single base off, so this may be a read error. The chain employs TRBV7-3 and TRBJ1-2; D perhaps matches TRBD1 (5 bases). The CDR3 consists of 14 residues. Germline CDR1 reads SGHTA; CDR2 reads FQGTGA. CDR3 protein: CPSSLKAGPVGYTF. The CDR3 region has the DNA TGTCCCAGCAGCCTCAAAGCGGGGCCGGTTGGCTACACCTTC.

This chain connects TRBV7-9 to TRBJ2-7; 8 bases match TRBD2. The ends lost 5 bases at V and 7 bases at J; junction bases unmatched: 7. This CDR3 has 13 amino acids. Per the germline V gene, CDR1 is SEHNR and CDR2 is FQNEAQ (reference sequence). In nucleotides, the CDR3 is TGTGCCAGCAGCCCCGGGACTAGGGGTGAGCAGTACTTC. Residues: CASSPGTRGEQYF.

This clonotype was observed at least ten times. The chain combines TRBV24-1 with TRBJ2-7; TRBD2 matches at 9 bases. The trim removed 9 bases at V and 3 bases at J, leaving 2 bases unmatched. The CDR3 totals 12 residues. CDR1 and CDR2 from the germline V gene are KGHDR and SFDVKD. The CDR3 DNA reads TGTGCCACCTCTAGCGGGAACTACGAGCAGTACTTC. Protein: CATSSGNYEQYF.

As for this clonotype: This may come from a read error, since a much larger clone is one base off. The chain employs TRBV9 and TRBJ2-7; 7 bases agree with TRBD2. The CDR3 runs to 16 residues. CDR1 is SGDLS, CDR2 YYNGEE, per germline. CDR3 protein: CASSVGGSGKAYGQYF. The DNA for the CDR3 is TGTGCCAGCAGCGTAGGGGGGAGCGGGAAGGCTTACGGGCAGTACTTC.

This clonotype was picked up a small number of times. Possible read error: a much larger clone is one base away. The rearrangement joins TRBV10-3 to TRBJ2-2; D perhaps matches TRBD2 (5 bases). Looked up from germline, CDR1 is ENHRY and CDR2 is SYGVKD. CDR3 size: 16 residues. CDR3 region: CAISDSTGEYIGELLF. The CDR3 DNA is TGTGCCATCAGTGACTCGACCGGTGAATATATCGGGGAGCTGCTTTTT.

This clonotype was detected a few times. The rearrangement joins TRBV5-1 to TRBJ2-1, with 8 bases that match TRBD2. The germline V gene encodes CDR1 SGHRS and CDR2 YFSETQ. The V and J ends lost 5 bases and 8 bases, in that order; junction bases with no gene match: 9. The CDR3 runs to 14 residues. The CDR3 DNA is TGCGCCAGCAGGAAGCGGGAGAGTGTAGATGAGCAGTTCTTC. It is translated as CASRKRESVDEQFF.

This clonotype was counted ten times or more. The chain combines TRBV2 with TRBJ2-7; D possibly matches TRBD1 or TRBD2 (6 bases each). Trimming took 11 bases from V and 2 from J, leaving 16 bases between them. Germline CDR1 is SNHLY and CDR2 is FYNNEI. The CDR3 sequence is 13 residues long. This chain's CDR3 is CAGGWGLPYEQYF. CDR3 DNA sequence: TGTGCCGGAGGGTGGGGGCTTCCCTACGAGCAGTACTTC.

This chain joins TRBV19 and TRBJ1-1; 7 bases are a match to TRBD1. The CDR3 runs 15 residues. J lost 7 bases, V lost 0 bases, and 8 bases had no gene match. Germline loops: CDR1 LNHDA, CDR2 SQIVND (reference sequence). The CDR3 nucleotides read TGTGCCAGTAGTATAGACGGGACAGCTCTGGGTGAAGCTTTCTTT. Amino acid sequence: CASSIDGTALGEAFF.

This chain joins TRBV25-1 and TRBJ1-4; tentatively, D is TRBD1 (6 bases). The CDR3 runs 15 residues. The V end was cut by 6 bases, the J end by 11 bases, with 22 bases between. Germline lookup yields CDR1 MGHDK and CDR2 SYGVNS. The CDR3 nucleotides read TGTGCCAGCAGCCAAGATCGGGGGCCCCTGCGGAAACTGTTTTTT. Amino acid sequence: CASSQDRGPLRKLFF.

The chain is built from TRBV20-1 and TRBJ2-3, with 7 bases that match TRBD2. V trimming: 0 bases; J trimming: 2 bases; junction bases outside the gene matches: 8. CDR3 length: 16 residues. Per germline, CDR1 DFQATT and CDR2 SNEGSKA (reference sequence). The CDR3 nucleotides are TGCAGTGCTAGAGATCGGGGAGGGGACTACACAGATACGCAGTATTTT. As protein: CSARDRGGDYTDTQYF.

This chain links TRBV6-1 with TRBJ1-1; no clear D gene. Germline V CDR1 and CDR2: MNHNS, SASEGT. The CDR3 is 14 residues long. The ends were cut back, 2 bases at V and 7 bases at J, with 14 bases in the middle. The CDR3 coding sequence is TGTGCCAGCAGTGAATACCCCTCGGATGATGAAGCTTTCTTT. This encodes CASSEYPSDDEAFF.

The genes are TRBV24-1 and TRBJ2-3; 7 bases are a match to TRBD2. The CDR3 runs to 15 residues. J was trimmed by 6 bases and V by 2 bases; bases with no gene match: 7. Germline V gene data show CDR1 as KGHDR and CDR2 as SFDVKD. The CDR3 sequence is CATSDSGLPGDTQYF. In DNA, the CDR3 is TGTGCCACCAGTGATTCGGGACTACCCGGGGATACGCAGTATTTT.

The V call is TRBV20-1, the J call TRBJ1-2; D may be TRBD1 (6 bases). This CDR3 comprises 12 residues. Germline CDR1 reads DFQATT; CDR2 reads SNEGSKA (reference sequence). Trimming left V 6 bases short and J 4 bases short, with 12 bases between. The CDR3 DNA reads TGCAGTGCCGCGGACAGATTCTATGGCTACACCTTC. The encoded protein is CSAADRFYGYTF.

The table lists this clonotype with many counts. The chain recombines TRBV15 with TRBJ2-7; 12 nucleotides line up with TRBD2. There are 16 residues in the CDR3. CDR1 is LNHNV and CDR2 is YYDKDF in the germline V gene (reference sequence). Trimming cost V 0 bases and J 6 bases; bases outside gene matches: 6. CDR3 loop: CATSRDQLAGGGEQYF. The CDR3 region has the DNA TGTGCCACCAGCAGAGACCAACTAGCGGGGGGTGGCGAGCAGTACTTC.

This clonotype has ten or more counts. This rearrangement joins TRBV4-3 to TRBJ2-7; D unresolved. Germline V gene data show CDR1 as LGHNA and CDR2 as YSLEER. This CDR3 is 14 amino acids long. The V and J ends lost 0 bases and 0 bases respectively, with 6 bases between them. The CDR3 DNA is TGCGCCAGCAGCCAAGATCGGACCTCCTACGAGCAGTACTTC. This translates into CASSQDRTSYEQYF.

The chain links TRBV20-1 to TRBJ1-1; no definite D call. Trimming took 4 bases from V and 11 from J, leaving 20 bases between them. Germline CDR1 is DFQATT and CDR2 is SNEGSKA (reference sequence). CDR3 length equals 13 residues. The CDR3 bases are TGCAGTGCTAAGGGCAGGATAAAGGATGGGGCTTTCTTT. Translated: CSAKGRIKDGAFF.

This clonotype was picked up many times. The chain combines TRBV9 with TRBJ2-7; D may be TRBD1 or TRBD2 (5 bases each). The germline CDR1 and CDR2 sequences are SGDLS and YYNGEE. Between the trimmed V and J ends, which lost 2 bases and 0 bases, there was a span of 12 bases. CDR3 size: 15 residues. The CDR3 protein is CASSVGTAGSYEQYF. CDR3 coding DNA: TGTGCCAGCAGCGTTGGGACGGCGGGCTCCTACGAGCAGTACTTC. The full variable domain, in which reference TRBV9 and TRBJ2-7 provide the parts outside the CDR3, is DSGVTQTPKHLITATGQRVTLRCSPRSGDLSVYWYQQSLDQGLQFLIQYYNGEERAKGNILERFSAQQFPDLHSELNLSSLELGDSALYFCASSVGTAGSYEQYFGPGTRLTVT.

This rearrangement joins TRBV12-3 or TRBV12-4 to TRBJ1-2, with 8 bases that match TRBD1. After removal of 5 bases from V and 1 base from J, the junction contained 3 bases not matched to a gene. The CDR3 length is 14 residues. CDR3 sequence: CASSPDRVNYGYTF. In DNA, the CDR3 is TGTGCCAGCAGTCCGGACAGGGTTAACTATGGCTACACCTTC.

This clonotype was seen at least ten times. The rearrangement joins TRBV19 to TRBJ2-7; 7 nucleotides match TRBD2. This CDR3 has 15 residues. Germline lookup yields CDR1 LNHDA and CDR2 SQIVND (reference sequence). J was trimmed by 3 bases and V by 1 base; bases with no gene match: 6. CDR3 sequence (DNA): TGTGCCAGTAGTATAGGCGGGGGTGGCGGCTACGAGCAGTACTTC. Protein product: CASSIGGGGGYEQYF.

This clonotype appeared many times. This sequence joins TRBV7-3 and TRBJ2-3, with 7 nucleotides matching TRBD2. The V gene's germline CDR1 is SGHTA and CDR2 FQGTGA. V was clipped by 4 bases and J by 2 bases; unmatched bases: 3. This CDR3 contains 14 residues. CDR3: CASSSGLVTDTQYF. The CDR3, as DNA: TGTGCCAGCAGCTCAGGACTAGTCACAGATACGCAGTATTTT. The whole variable domain, filled in from reference TRBV7-3 and TRBJ2-3, reads GAGVSQTPSNKVTEKGKYVELRCDPISGHTALYWYRQSLGQGPEFLIYFQGTGAADDSGLPNDRFFAVRPEGSVSTLKIQRTERGDSAVYLCASSSGLVTDTQYFGPGTRLTVL.

This clonotype was found a few times. A much bigger clone sits one base away, suggesting this may be a read error. The chain is built from TRBV7-8 and TRBJ1-3; 7 bases are a match to TRBD1. CDR3 length: 13 amino acids. From germline, CDR1 is SGHVS and CDR2 FQNEAQ. The chain's CDR3 is CASSPRTGNTTYF. The CDR3 DNA reads as TGTGCCAGCAGCCCTCGGACAGGAAACACCACATATTTT.

The count of this clonotype is one. CDR3 loop: CASSLTGGTVFGELFF. CDR3 DNA sequence: TGTGCCAGCAGCTTGACGGGGGGTACAGTCTTCGGGGAGCTGTTTTTT. The rearrangement uses TRBV7-8 and TRBJ2-2; 7 bases are shared with TRBD2. This CDR3 contains 16 residues. Looked up from germline, CDR1 is SGHVS and CDR2 is FQNEAQ. After removal of 3 bases from V and 7 bases from J, the junction contained 11 bases not matched to a gene.

This clonotype occurred many times. V is TRBV7-6 and J is TRBJ2-7, with unresolved D. V was clipped by 1 base and J by 6 bases, with 10 bases between them. Germline CDR1 SGHVS, CDR2 FNYEAQ. This CDR3 is 13 amino acids long. The CDR3 region has the DNA TGTGCCAGCAGCTTAGACCTAGAATCCGAGCAGTACTTC. As protein: CASSLDLESEQYF.

This clonotype occurred a few times. The chain employs TRBV19 and TRBJ1-2; D is perhaps TRBD1 (5 bases). Germline V gene lookup returns CDR1 LNHDA and CDR2 SQIVND (reference sequence). The CDR3 length is 15 residues. V shed 2 bases and J shed 4 bases, with 14 bases lying between them. CDR3: CASSIPGRGVYGYTF. The CDR3 DNA reads as TGTGCCAGTAGTATACCGGGACGGGGAGTCTATGGCTACACCTTC.

This clonotype was detected a few times. This chain links TRBV5-6 with TRBJ2-1; unclear D gene. Germline V CDR1 and CDR2: SGHDT, YYEEEE. Deletions cut 1 base from V and 8 bases from J, with 4 bases between. The CDR3 is 11 residues long. The CDR3 DNA reads TGTGCCAGCAGCTTGCTAGATGAGCAGTTCTTC. The encoded protein is CASSLLDEQFF.